The next 14 T cell receptor beta chains were all read from a single sample in a study of blood T cells in healthy people across ages. With a J-beta primer mix and a sample-barcoded 5' primer, a second PCR ran 7 to 11 cycles. TCRdb itself ran the 5' RACE reads through MiXCR, one entry per CDR3 protein. The data hold fewer than 1,000,000 distinct CDR3 sequences, with approximately 44% observed a single time. The material sequenced was blood. Receptor source: a man in his sixties in good health.

This clonotype was detected a few times. The V gene is TRBV7-6, the J gene TRBJ2-5, with D possibly TRBD1 on 5 matching bases. Germline V gene data show CDR1 as SGHVS and CDR2 as FNYEAQ. The CDR3 extends over 16 amino acids. Trimming took 5 bases from V and 2 from J, leaving 18 bases between them. The CDR3 coding sequence is TGTGCCAGCAGCCCAGGGATCCCAGCGACTCAAGAGACCCAGTACTTC. Protein product: CASSPGIPATQETQYF.

The gene calls are TRBV11-2 and TRBJ2-1; D is possibly TRBD1 or TRBD2 (5 bases each). CDR1 and CDR2 from the germline V gene are SGHAT and FQNNGV. The CDR3 runs to 15 residues. Trimming took off 3 bases at V and 6 bases at J, with 15 bases between the two ends. The CDR3, as DNA: TGTGCCAGCAGCTTTAAACTAGTAGGGGTCAATGAGCAGTTCTTC. It is translated as CASSFKLVGVNEQFF.

The chain has TRBV9 and TRBJ2-2, with D possibly TRBD2 on 6 matching bases. V lost 4 bases to trimming and J lost 7 bases, with 17 bases between them. CDR3 size: 15 residues. The V gene's germline CDR1 is SGDLS and CDR2 YYNGEE. CDR3 bases: TGTGCCAGCAGCCCAGAGGGTCGGGGAGGCGGGGAGCTGTTTTTT. Protein: CASSPEGRGGGELFF.

Regarding this clonotype: A read error may produce the germline difference seen at one junction end. The chain couples TRBV4-3 to TRBJ2-1; 9 bases map to TRBD1. Germline-derived CDR1 and CDR2 are LGHNA and YSLEER. This CDR3 contains 17 residues. CDR3 DNA: TGCGCCAGCAGCCTGAGGGAGGGACAGGGTATTTACAATAAGCAGTTCTTC. Protein: CASSLREGQGIYNKQFF.

The genes are TRBV9 and TRBJ1-4; TRBD1 matches at 7 bases. The CDR3 consists of 16 residues. V lost 0 bases, J lost 4 bases, and 6 bases stayed unmatched. Germline CDR1 is SGDLS and CDR2 is YYNGEE. CDR3 coding DNA: TGTGCCAGCAGCGTAGCTGGAGGGGGCGTTAATGAAAAACTGTTTTTT. This translates into CASSVAGGGVNEKLFF. Together with reference TRBV9 and TRBJ1-4, the CDR3 gives the full variable domain: DSGVTQTPKHLITATGQRVTLRCSPRSGDLSVYWYQQSLDQGLQFLIQYYNGEERAKGNILERFSAQQFPDLHSELNLSSLELGDSALYFCASSVAGGGVNEKLFFGSGTQLSVL.

The V and J genes are TRBV20-1 and TRBJ2-7; D may be TRBD1 (6 bases). The tail of the sequence fits TRBJ2-5 better, so the J call may be wrong. CDR1 and CDR2 from the germline V gene are DFQATT and SNEGSKA (reference sequence). The CDR3 runs to 12 residues. Here the CDR3 reads CSAEQGGETQYF. In nucleotides, the CDR3 is TGCAGTGCAGAACAGGGTGGGGAGACCCAGTACTTC.

This clonotype was seen only a few times. The rearrangement links TRBV20-1 to TRBJ2-7; D is possibly TRBD1 or TRBD2 (6 bases each). Trimming took 5 bases from V and 6 from J, leaving 14 bases between them. Germline V gives CDR1 DFQATT, CDR2 SNEGSKA (reference sequence). The CDR3 sequence is 12 residues long. In DNA form, the CDR3 reads TGCAGTGCTTTACAGGGAGGAGTCGAGCAGTACTTC. Translated, it gives CSALQGGVEQYF.

The rearrangement uses TRBV7-9 and TRBJ2-1, with 8 bases lining up with TRBD2. Unmatched junction bases numbered 6, after V lost 5 bases and J lost 0 bases. CDR1 is SEHNR and CDR2 is FQNEAQ in the germline V gene (reference sequence). CDR3 length equals 16 residues. Here the CDR3 DNA reads TGTGCCAGCAGCCCCCGGGAGGGAAGCTCCTACAATGAGCAGTTCTTC. Residues: CASSPREGSSYNEQFF.

About this clonotype itself: A much larger clone differs by one base, so this may be a read error. V usage is TRBV29-1 and J usage is TRBJ2-5, with D possibly being TRBD1 (6 bases). CDR1 and CDR2 from the germline V gene are SQVTM and ANQGSEA. This CDR3 contains 14 residues. V lost 8 bases and J lost 11, with 27 bases in between. The CDR3 nucleotides are TGCAGCTTCAATTGGGGGCCATCCTACAATGAGCAGTACTTC. Translating gives CSFNWGPSYNEQYF.

This clonotype was recorded many times. The rearrangement links TRBV7-3 to TRBJ2-5; weak D call: TRBD2 (7 bases). Germline V gives CDR1 SGHTA, CDR2 FQGTGA. This CDR3 spans 14 amino acids. V dropped 5 bases and J dropped 1 base, with 11 bases sitting between them. DNA for the CDR3: TGTGCCAGCAGCCAAGGGGGGGGCCAAGAGACCCAGTACTTC. Amino acid sequence: CASSQGGGQETQYF.

In this sample, this clonotype turned up a few times. The J gene is TRBJ2-7, the V gene TRBV6-6, with a weak D call TRBD1 (7 bases). The CDR3 has 14 amino acids. V was pared by 0 bases and J by 3 bases, with 9 bases between. Germline values: CDR1 MNHNY, CDR2 SVGAGI (reference sequence). CDR3 bases: TGTGCCAGCAGTTACTCGCAGGGGGGCTACGAGCAGTACTTC. Translated, it gives CASSYSQGGYEQYF.

The chain has TRBV5-1 and TRBJ1-1, with D possibly TRBD1 on 6 matching bases. V dropped 1 base and J dropped 3 bases, with 13 bases sitting between them. The CDR3 loop spans 15 amino acids. Germline-derived CDR1 and CDR2 are SGHRS and YFSETQ. This chain's CDR3 is CASSLLWGRDTEAFF. The CDR3 coding sequence is TGCGCCAGCAGCTTGCTTTGGGGGCGAGACACTGAAGCTTTCTTT.

The chain is built from TRBV4-1 and TRBJ1-1, with TRBD1 matching over 11 bases. Germline V lookup: CDR1 MGHRA, CDR2 YSYEKL. Losses at the gene ends were 0 bases for V and 10 bases for J; bases not matched to a gene: 7. This CDR3 spans 15 amino acids. The CDR3 loop is CASSQEGQGAPRAFF. Written as DNA, the CDR3 is TGCGCCAGCAGCCAAGAAGGACAGGGGGCCCCTCGAGCTTTCTTT.

This clonotype is a singleton in its sample. The chain couples TRBV28 to TRBJ1-5; 7 bases fit TRBD1. CDR1 is MDHEN, CDR2 SYDVKM, per germline. V lost 8 bases and J lost 3; bases outside the gene matches: 10. The CDR3 extends over 15 amino acids. DNA of the CDR3: TGTGCCAGCGGAAAGTTAGGGACAGTCAATCAGCCCCAGCATTTT. Protein product: CASGKLGTVNQPQHF.